Presented here are 25 T cell receptor beta chains from one specimen sequenced in a study of shared clonotypes between healthy human individuals. TCRdb's table, derived via immunoSEQ multiplex PCR, lists solely in-frame clones and lacks some. Altogether about 2.1 million clones are present, about 93% being singletons, with the ten largest covering 1.5% to 2%. Terminally differentiated effector memory CD45RA+ cells were excluded from the naive CD8 cells, which were CD45RO-negative and positively selected for CCR7. The specimen was naive CD8+ T cells from PBMCs. These receptor sequences come from a man aged 18 to 30 in good health. Some clones in this sample may be carry-over from other donors' samples.

This chain uses TRBV6-1 with TRBJ2-7; D is unresolved. V lost 2 bases, J lost 2 bases, and 4 bases lay in between. This CDR3 comprises 12 residues. CDR1 MNHNS and CDR2 SASEGT come from the germline V gene. The CDR3 sequence is CASSEWTYEQYF. The CDR3 region has the DNA TGTGCCAGCAGTGAATGGACCTACGAGCAGTACTTC.

The rearrangement links TRBV11-2 to TRBJ1-1; TRBD1 agrees at 7 bases. The CDR3 runs 14 residues. V gave up 8 bases and J gave up 3 bases; unmatched junction bases: 9. Per germline, CDR1 SGHAT and CDR2 FQNNGV. The CDR3 nucleotides read TGTGCCAGCGAGGACAGGAGGCTTTACACTGAAGCTTTCTTT. Its translation: CASEDRRLYTEAFF.

The sample holds one count of this clone. The rearrangement joins TRBV27 to TRBJ1-2; D is possibly TRBD1 (6 bases). V was cut by 5 bases and J by 5 bases, with 21 bases left in between. The CDR3 contains 16 residues. The germline V gene encodes CDR1 MNHEY and CDR2 SMNVEV (reference sequence). DNA for the CDR3: TGTGCCAGCAGTCGGGGGCGTTCCGTTGTCGGATATGGCTACACCTTC. Protein product: CASSRGRSVVGYGYTF.

Remarks on this clone: This same CDR3 is encoded by further DNA sequences in the sample. This chain connects TRBV6-5 to TRBJ1-1, with 11 bases that match TRBD1. The germline CDR1 and CDR2 sequences are MNHEY and SVGAGI. This CDR3 has 13 amino acids. The junction had 2 bases not matched to a gene; V was cut back by 3 bases and J by 8 bases. The CDR3 spells CASSYRTGGEAFF. As DNA, the CDR3 is TGTGCCAGCAGTTATAGGACAGGGGGCGAAGCTTTCTTT.

CDR3 DNA sequence: TGTGCCAGCAGCTTAGATGAAAGAGAGACCCAGTACTTC. Amino acids: CASSLDERETQYF. This chain connects TRBV7-7 to TRBJ2-5; D uncertain. CDR1 and CDR2 from the germline V gene are SSHAT and FNYEAQ (reference sequence). There are 13 residues in the CDR3. Deletions cut 1 base from V and 4 bases from J, with 7 bases between.

This chain joins TRBV25-1 and TRBJ1-1, with unresolved D. Germline CDR1 MGHDK, CDR2 SYGVNS. This CDR3 is 13 amino acids long. V lost 2 bases, J lost 6 bases, and 10 bases lay in between. As DNA, the CDR3 is TGTGCCAGCAGTGAAGTGGCGTGGGCTGAAGCTTTCTTT. Translating it yields CASSEVAWAEAFF. Complete variable domain (other parts from reference TRBV25-1 and TRBJ1-1): EADIYQTPRYLVIGTGKKITLECSQTMGHDKMYWYQQDPGMELHLIHYSYGVNSTEKGDLSSESTVSRIRTEHFPLTLESARPSHTSQYLCASSEVAWAEAFFGQGTRLTVV.

The chain joins TRBV29-1 to TRBJ2-7; TRBD2 matches 7 bases. There are 15 residues in the CDR3. J gave up 0 bases and V 4 bases, and 9 bases lay outside the gene matches. Germline-derived CDR1 and CDR2 are SQVTM and ANQGSEA. The CDR3 DNA sequence: TGCAGCGTTGGGGGAGGGACTGTGAGCTCCTACGAGCAGTACTTC. It translates to CSVGGGTVSSYEQYF.

This clone was counted once. This chain uses TRBV27 with TRBJ2-1, with D possibly being TRBD1 or TRBD2 (5 bases each). V gave up 7 bases and J gave up 6 bases, with 10 bases separating them. The germline V gene encodes CDR1 MNHEY and CDR2 SMNVEV (reference sequence). The CDR3 loop spans 12 amino acids. The CDR3 reads CASTSRGNEQFF. CDR3 bases: TGTGCCAGCACATCGAGGGGCAATGAGCAGTTCTTC.

This sequence joins TRBV19 and TRBJ2-7; 7 bases agree with TRBD1. Germline-derived CDR1 and CDR2 are LNHDA and SQIVND (reference sequence). CDR3 size: 15 residues. V gave up 5 bases and J gave up 4 bases; unmatched junction bases: 11. The CDR3 sequence: CASSYTRDSSYEQYF. In nucleotides, the CDR3 is TGTGCCAGTAGTTATACGAGGGACAGCAGTTACGAGCAGTACTTC.

In DNA form, the CDR3 reads TGCGCCAGCAGCCAAGAGGGATATGACTATCGGGCAACTAATGAAAAACTGTTTTTT. Translation: CASSQEGYDYRATNEKLFF. The J gene is TRBJ1-4, the V gene TRBV4-1, with no clear D. The CDR3 is made up of 19 amino acids. CDR1 and CDR2 from the germline V gene are MGHRA and YSYEKL. With 0 bases removed from V and 0 bases from J, the gap between germline ends came to 17 bases.

The V and J genes are TRBV4-2 and TRBJ2-7, with TRBD1 matching over 9 bases. The V and J ends lost 0 bases and 0 bases, in that order; junction bases with no gene match: 9. From germline, CDR1 is LGHNA and CDR2 YNFKEQ. This CDR3 is 18 amino acids long. As DNA, the CDR3 is TGTGCCAGCAGCCAAGATGGGCGGACAGGGGCAATCTCCTACGAGCAGTACTTC. It translates to CASSQDGRTGAISYEQYF.

This clone was recorded only once. The gene calls are TRBV18 and TRBJ2-5; D remains ambiguous. Germline lookup yields CDR1 KGHSH and CDR2 LQKENI. CDR3 length equals 13 residues. V dropped 3 bases and J dropped 4 bases, with 9 bases sitting between them. The CDR3 DNA sequence: TGTGCCAGCTCACCGGGATGGGGAGAGACCCAGTACTTC. Translating gives CASSPGWGETQYF.

The chain recombines TRBV29-1 with TRBJ2-7; D is uncertain. Germline CDR1 SQVTM, CDR2 ANQGSEA. V shed 3 bases and J shed 7 bases, with 13 bases lying between them. The CDR3 extends over 12 amino acids. In DNA form, the CDR3 reads TGCAGCGTTGAGGTTTTGAGTCGTGAGCAGTACTTC. It translates to CSVEVLSREQYF.

The chain has TRBV27 and TRBJ2-1; D possibly corresponds to TRBD2 (5 bases). Trimming removed 2 bases from V and 5 bases from J, with 13 bases in between. This CDR3 has 15 amino acids. CDR1 and CDR2 from the germline V gene are MNHEY and SMNVEV (reference sequence). CDR3 protein: CASSLRLARDNEQFF. CDR3 sequence (DNA): TGTGCCAGCAGTTTACGATTAGCGCGGGACAATGAGCAGTTCTTC.

The J gene is TRBJ2-2, the V gene TRBV4-1; D gene ambiguous. Germline V lookup: CDR1 MGHRA, CDR2 YSYEKL. The CDR3 runs to 17 residues. Trimming shortened V by 0 bases and J by 0 bases, and 11 bases separated the two germline ends. CDR3 DNA sequence: TGCGCCAGCAGCCAAGAAGGGTCCAGGACGAACACCGGGGAGCTGTTTTTT. This gives the protein CASSQEGSRTNTGELFF.

This sequence joins TRBV7-9 and TRBJ2-1; tentative D call: TRBD1 (6 bases). Germline loops: CDR1 SEHNR, CDR2 FQNEAQ (reference sequence). CDR3 size: 15 residues. V was clipped by 7 bases and J by 0 bases, with 13 bases between them. The CDR3 DNA reads as TGTGCCAGCACCCTGGGGGCCAGCTCCTACAATGAGCAGTTCTTC. It specifies CASTLGASSYNEQFF.

The chain carries TRBV27 and TRBJ2-7; the D gene is possibly TRBD1 (5 bases). The CDR3 sequence is 15 residues long. The V gene lost 5 bases and the J gene lost 0 bases, with 14 bases spanning the gap. CDR1 and CDR2 from the germline V gene are MNHEY and SMNVEV (reference sequence). CDR3 nucleotides: TGTGCCAGCAGTATAACAGGTCTAGGCTCCTACGAGCAGTACTTC. It translates to CASSITGLGSYEQYF.

The chain employs TRBV11-2 and TRBJ2-3; D is ambiguous. Trimming took off 0 bases at V and 2 bases at J, with 12 bases between the two ends. Germline CDR1 is SGHAT and CDR2 is FQNNGV. This CDR3 is built from 16 residues. CDR3 coding DNA: TGTGCCAGCAGCTTAGATCAAACAGCTTACACAGATACGCAGTATTTT. Its protein is CASSLDQTAYTDTQYF.

There are a few counts of this clone. The gene calls are TRBV28 and TRBJ2-7, with a weak D call TRBD1 (5 bases). The germline CDR1 and CDR2 sequences are MDHEN and SYDVKM. CDR3 length equals 13 residues. V was trimmed by 8 bases and J by 4 bases, leaving 15 bases between them. This CDR3 reads CASSDGPGYEQYF. The DNA for the CDR3 is TGTGCCAGCTCGGACGGGCCAGGGTACGAGCAGTACTTC.

The chain links TRBV6-5 to TRBJ1-1; no firm D call. The CDR3 totals 12 residues. The V gene's germline CDR1 is MNHEY and CDR2 SVGAGI. Trimming removed 6 bases from V and 7 bases from J, with 12 bases in between. In nucleotides, the CDR3 is TGTGCCAGCAGGGGGTCACAGTATGAAGCTTTCTTT. Translating it yields CASRGSQYEAFF.

This chain uses TRBV6-6 with TRBJ2-7; 7 positions agree with TRBD1. The CDR3 runs 16 residues. V shed 0 bases, J shed 4 bases, and the junction held 9 bases outside the gene matches. Germline CDR1 and CDR2: MNHNY and SVGAGI (reference sequence). The CDR3, as DNA: TGTGCCAGCAGTTACTCGACAGGGCCCCTCGTTTACGAGCAGTACTTC. It specifies CASSYSTGPLVYEQYF.

V usage is TRBV15 and J usage is TRBJ2-5; either TRBD1 or TRBD2 may supply D (5 bases each). Per the germline V gene, CDR1 is LNHNV and CDR2 is YYDKDF (reference sequence). This CDR3 is 16 amino acids long. With 0 bases removed from V and 2 bases from J, the gap between germline ends came to 13 bases. The CDR3 bases are TGTGCCACCAGCAGAGATCAGTATTGGGGGCAAGAGACCCAGTACTTC. Translating gives CATSRDQYWGQETQYF. Full variable domain (rest looked up from reference TRBV15 and TRBJ2-5): DAMVIQNPRYQVTQFGKPVTLSCSQTLNHNVMYWYQQKSSQAPKLLFHYYDKDFNNEADTPDNFQSRRPNTSFCFLDIRSPGLGDTAMYLCATSRDQYWGQETQYFGPGTRLLVL.

The rearrangement uses TRBV4-3 and TRBJ2-6, with a weak D call TRBD1 (7 bases). V lost 4 bases and J lost 0, with 13 bases in between. The CDR3 extends over 17 amino acids. Germline CDR1 LGHNA, CDR2 YSLEER. The chain's CDR3 is CASSPGQDYSGANVLTF. In DNA, the CDR3 is TGCGCCAGCAGCCCCGGACAGGACTACTCTGGGGCCAACGTCCTGACTTTC.

The chain combines TRBV29-1 with TRBJ2-7; D is possibly TRBD1 (5 bases). Trimming took 7 bases from V and 4 from J, leaving 11 bases between them. This CDR3 has 11 residues. Germline values: CDR1 SQVTM, CDR2 ANQGSEA. For the CDR3, the DNA is TGCAGCGGACATCAGGGTTACGAGCAGTACTTC. Protein product: CSGHQGYEQYF.

The chain links TRBV10-3 to TRBJ2-7; possibly TRBD1 or TRBD2 for D (5 bases each). Germline assignment: CDR1 ENHRY and CDR2 SYGVKD. The CDR3 runs 14 residues. V lost 5 bases and J 7 bases, leaving 18 bases between the germline ends. This CDR3 reads CAISHRDGEREQYF. CDR3 coding DNA: TGTGCCATCAGTCACCGGGACGGCGAAAGGGAGCAGTACTTC.